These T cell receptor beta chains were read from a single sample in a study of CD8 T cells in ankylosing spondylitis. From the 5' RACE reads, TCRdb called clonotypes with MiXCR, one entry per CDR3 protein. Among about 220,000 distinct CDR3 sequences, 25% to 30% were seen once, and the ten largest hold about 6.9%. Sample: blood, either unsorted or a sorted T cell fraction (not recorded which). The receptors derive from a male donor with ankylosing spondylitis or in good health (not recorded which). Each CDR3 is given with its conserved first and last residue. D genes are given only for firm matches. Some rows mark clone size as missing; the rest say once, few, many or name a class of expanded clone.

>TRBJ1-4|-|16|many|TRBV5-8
CASSLEGWATNEKLFF
TGTGCCAGCAGCTTGGAGGGATGGGCAACTAATGAAAAACTGTTTTTT
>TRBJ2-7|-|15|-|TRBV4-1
CASSQARGEQYEQYF
TGCGCCAGCAGCCAAGCTCGCGGGGAGCAGTACGAGCAGTACTTC
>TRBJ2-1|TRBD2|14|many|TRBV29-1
CSVEGTSSYNEQFF
TGCAGCGTTGAGGGGACTAGTTCCTACAATGAGCAGTTCTTC
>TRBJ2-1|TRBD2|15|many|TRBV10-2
CASRATSGYYNEQFF
TGCGCCAGCAGGGCCACTAGCGGATACTACAATGAGCAGTTCTTC
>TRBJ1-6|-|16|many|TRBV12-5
CASGDPGTDYNSPLHF
TGTGCTAGTGGAGACCCAGGGACGGACTATAATTCACCCCTCCACTTT
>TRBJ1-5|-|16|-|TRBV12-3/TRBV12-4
CASSTGTGISNQPQHF
TGTGCCAGCAGTACCGGGACTGGAATAAGCAATCAGCCCCAGCATTTT
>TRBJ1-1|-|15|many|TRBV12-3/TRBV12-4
CASSRDMGGNTEAFF
TGTGCCAGCTCCCGCGACATGGGAGGTAACACTGAAGCTTTCTTT
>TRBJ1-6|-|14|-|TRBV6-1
CASSEAGTGSPLHF
TGTGCCAGCAGTGAAGCCGGAACGGGATCACCCCTCCACTTT
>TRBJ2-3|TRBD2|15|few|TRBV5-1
CASSATTSGTDTQYF
TGCGCCAGCAGCGCAACGACTAGCGGCACAGATACGCAGTATTTT
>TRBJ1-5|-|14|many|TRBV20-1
CSARDAKGIQPQHF
TGCAGTGCTAGAGATGCAAAGGGTATTCAGCCCCAGCATTTT
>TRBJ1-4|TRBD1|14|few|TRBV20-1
CSASEGATNEKLFF
TGCAGTGCTAGCGAGGGGGCGACTAATGAAAAACTGTTTTTT
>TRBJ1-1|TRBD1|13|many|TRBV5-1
CASSGGGRTEAFF
TGCGCCAGCAGCGGAGGGGGCCGCACTGAAGCTTTCTTT
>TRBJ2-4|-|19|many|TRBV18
CASSQGPPGRGEAKNIQYF
TGTGCCAGCTCTCAAGGACCACCGGGGCGAGGGGAAGCCAAAAACATTCAGTACTTC
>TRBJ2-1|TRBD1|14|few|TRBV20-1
CILRPTGGWNEQFF
TGCATCCTGCGCCCGACAGGGGGCTGGAATGAGCAGTTCTTC
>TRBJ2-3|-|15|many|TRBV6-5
CASSSLPRNTDTQYF
TGTGCCAGCAGTTCCTTGCCCAGAAACACAGATACGCAGTATTTT
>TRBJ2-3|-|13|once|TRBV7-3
CASSPRVRDTQYF
TGTGCCAGCAGCCCAAGGGTTCGGGACACGCAGTATTTT
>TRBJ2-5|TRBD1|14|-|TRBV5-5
CASSSDRGQETQYF
TGTGCCAGCAGCTCGGACAGGGGACAAGAGACCCAGTACTTC
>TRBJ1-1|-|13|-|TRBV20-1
CSARRSPSTEAFF
TGCAGTGCTAGGAGGTCGCCTAGCACTGAAGCTTTCTTT
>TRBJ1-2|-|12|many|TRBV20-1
CSAREGAKGYTF
TGCAGTGCTAGAGAGGGGGCGAAGGGCTACACCTTC
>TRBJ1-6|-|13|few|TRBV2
CASSGLMNSPLHF
TGTGCCAGCAGTGGACTGATGAATTCACCCCTCCACTTT